This T cell receptor beta chain was identified during a study of tumor-infiltrating lymphocytes in primary liver carcinoma. Study-wide context: Maximum tumor diameters ranged from roughly 4 to 10 cm, stage T1-T3 N0M0. Sequenced samples came back with roughly 3.5 to 8 million productive TCRbeta reads, and the counts looked alike across tissue types.

Germline DNA was extracted alongside blood RNA, which was obtained from unsorted whole blood. Preoperatively, peripheral blood was drawn, four milliliters in total. This clonotype was counted at least ten times. Its antigen is unidentified. Findings and caveats of the study: Tumor-adjacent and tumor-blood pairs shared a smaller degree of overlap than tumor region pairs.

A constant-region primer primed TCR beta cDNA synthesis from about 530 ng of total RNA. Each TCR beta library was derived from three nested multiplex PCR rounds that employed slightly modified ARM-PCR. With TRBV1-TRBV30 forward primers and a C-beta reverse primer, the first two PCR rounds were run for 9 to 10 cycles each. TCRdb independently ran MiXCR on the multiplex PCR reads; one entry per CDR3 protein. In the table there are a few hundred thousand distinct CDR3 sequences, almost 60% of which are singletons. The CDR3 contains 11 residues. Trimming removed 6 bases at V and 10 bases at J, with 15 bases between. Germline loops: CDR1 SQVTM, CDR2 ANQGSEA.

The clonotype was recovered from a woman in her 30s with primary liver carcinoma and hepatitis B virus infection. The rearrangement links TRBV29-1 to TRBJ1-2; no clear D. The material sequenced was peripheral blood. CDR3 region: CSVPLTGFYTF. The CDR3 DNA reads TGCAGCGTCCCATTGACGGGGTTCTACACCTTC.